Below, 2 T cell receptor beta chains from the same sample are listed, as sequenced in a study of OX40 agonist ivuxolimab in advanced cancers. Using immunoSEQ multiplex PCR, the repertoire was profiled, and TCRdb retains in-frame clones only, with some absent. The sample carries 90,000 to 150,000 clones, around 87% recorded once. Source: CD4+ or CD8+ T cells sorted from blood, taken in a trial of the OX40 agonist ivuxolimab. The receptors come from an adult with an advanced solid tumor such as melanoma, head and neck, liver or kidney cancer.

The rearrangement joins TRBV5-6 to TRBJ2-7; maybe TRBD1 (6 bases). Trimming left V 2 bases short and J 2 bases short, with 14 bases between. The CDR3 spans 15 residues. In germline, CDR1 is SGHDT, CDR2 YYEEEE. As DNA, the CDR3 is TGTGCCAGCAGCTTTGGCCTCAGGGGTACCTACGAGCAGTACTTC. Translated, it gives CASSFGLRGTYEQYF.

The chain has TRBV2 and TRBJ1-3; D gene ambiguous. Trimming cost V 4 bases and J 0 bases, with 10 bases left between them. Germline lookup yields CDR1 SNHLY and CDR2 FYNNEI. The CDR3 sequence is 15 residues long. The DNA of the CDR3 is TGTGCCAGCAGTGGGCGCAACAGCTCTGGAAACACCATATATTTT. Amino acids: CASSGRNSSGNTIYF.